The clone carrying this T cell receptor beta chain was counted ten times or more. The length of the CDR3 is 16 residues. V lost 1 base to trimming and J lost 5 bases; unmatched junction nucleotides: 7. Per germline, CDR1 LGHNA and CDR2 YNFKEQ. This sample was taken from a study of T cell changes during pregnancy in multiple sclerosis. The protocol was immunoSEQ multiplex PCR, while the TCRdb copy is restricted to in-frame clones and leaves out a portion. Of around 30,000 clones in the sample, 80% to 95% were seen once. The starting material was CD8+ T cells from peripheral blood mononuclear cells, obtained before pregnancy. This sequence originates from a female donor with multiple sclerosis, enrolled in a pregnancy study. This chain links TRBV4-2 with TRBJ2-5, with TRBD2 matching over 10 bases. CDR3 sequence reads: CASSQGAAGGPETQYF. The DNA for the CDR3 is TGTGCCAGCAGCCAAGGGGCAGCGGGAGGGCCGGAGACCCAGTACTTC.